This T cell receptor (beta chain) was found in a study of Ad26.COV2.S vaccination and SARS-CoV-2 variants. Study information: Once, or twice with 56 days between doses, Ad26.COV2.S was given intramuscularly.

CDR1 KGHSH and CDR2 LQKENI come from the germline V gene. The V end was cut by 4 bases, the J end by 1 base, with 13 bases between. The CDR3 consists of 15 residues. The treatment here: around 19 received Ad26.COV2.S at low or high dose, single or two shots; 5 received placebo; per-sample allocation not given. Material that was analyzed had been drawn on day 63 after the first vaccine or placebo injection. Broader study findings: Recipients of vaccine and of placebo showed similar breadth of their non-spike TCR repertoires. People who got the vaccine had more spike-specific TCR breadth than people who got placebo.

TCRdb's table, derived via immunoSEQ multiplex PCR, lists solely in-frame clones and lacks some. The sample records about 480,000 clones, around nine tenths being singletons. Comments on this clone: Its target is unknown.

The TCR was taken from a person aged 18-65 years who received the Ad26.COV2.S COVID-19 vaccine or a placebo. The chain uses TRBV18 and TRBJ1-1; no firm D call. The source was peripheral blood, collected in a trial of Ad26.COV2.S vaccine versus placebo. The CDR3: CASSRSLWGNTEAFF. The CDR3 DNA is TGTGCCAGCTCACGTTCCCTTTGGGGGAACACTGAAGCTTTCTTT.